This T cell receptor beta chain was captured in a study of cytomegalovirus exposure and HLA in healthy donors. General study results and limits: The study labeled fewer than 200 TCR beta chains cytomegalovirus-associated. What TCR beta sequences reportedly achieved was accurate prediction of HLA-A and HLA-B alleles in most subjects. Likely technical artifact: a cluster of highly shared sequence variants.

PCR involved 60 Vbeta and 13 Jbeta primers. Libraries were prepared by immunoSEQ multiplex PCR; TCRdb keeps only in-frame clonotypes and omits some of them. The table lists 250,000 to 350,000 clones, 80% of them singletons. With respect to this clone: The antigen is not known.

The sequencing sample was made of PBMCs. This clonotype was obtained from a girl aged 2 to 10 in good health and CMV-seronegative.

Written as DNA, the CDR3 is TGTGCCCAACCCCTCCCTGGGAGTTGGGCCAATGAGCAGTTCTTC. Protein: CAQPLPGSWANEQFF. The chain joins TRBV28 to TRBJ2-1; D is perhaps TRBD2 (5 bases). Germline V gives CDR1 MDHEN, CDR2 SYDVKM. This CDR3 region has 15 residues. V was pared by 11 bases and J by 6 bases, with 23 bases between.